Listed below are T cell receptor beta chains from one sample, sequenced in a study of CD8 T cells in Susac syndrome. MiXCR was run by TCRdb on the immunoSEQ multiplex PCR reads, yielding one entry per CDR3 protein. Of under 150,000 distinct CDR3 sequences in the sample, around 94% were seen once. Sample: CD4+ T cells from PBMCs. The receptors here all came from a human donor with multiple sclerosis. CDR3s include the opening cysteine and the closing phenylalanine or tryptophan. The D gene is left open where the match is weak. Rows may omit the clone size; those that give it use once, few, many or a size class.

cdr3_nt: TGTGCCAGCAGACCCGACAGCAACTATGGCTACACCTTC; cdr3_aa: CASRPDSNYGYTF; j_call: TRBJ1-2; clone_size: NA; d_call: NA; v_call: TRBV6-5
cdr3_nt: TGCGCCAGCAGCCATCCCAGGGGGCGGTACACAGATACGCAGTATTTT; cdr3_aa: CASSHPRGRYTDTQYF; j_call: TRBJ2-3; clone_size: NA; d_call: TRBD1; v_call: TRBV4-1
cdr3_nt: TGTGCCAGCACCGCGACAGGGGGTATCAACACCATATATTTT; cdr3_aa: CASTATGGINTIYF; j_call: TRBJ1-3; clone_size: NA; d_call: TRBD1; v_call: TRBV12-3/TRBV12-4
cdr3_nt: TGTGCCAGCAGTCAGACTAGCGGGGTCTATGAGCAGTTCTTC; cdr3_aa: CASSQTSGVYEQFF; j_call: TRBJ2-1; clone_size: NA; d_call: TRBD2; v_call: TRBV3-1
cdr3_nt: TGTGCCAGCAGCACGACAGGCAATCAGCCCCAGCATTTT; cdr3_aa: CASSTTGNQPQHF; j_call: TRBJ1-5; clone_size: few; d_call: NA; v_call: TRBV5-6
cdr3_nt: TGTGCCAGCAGCCATCTAGCGCCGAACACCGGGGAGCTGTTTTTT; cdr3_aa: CASSHLAPNTGELFF; j_call: TRBJ2-2; clone_size: NA; d_call: NA; v_call: TRBV3-1
cdr3_nt: TGTGCCAGCACCTCCGGGACTCTTCCCTTCGAGCAGTACTTC; cdr3_aa: CASTSGTLPFEQYF; j_call: TRBJ2-7; clone_size: NA; d_call: NA; v_call: TRBV7-9
cdr3_nt: TGTGCCAGCAGGGGCTGGGCAGGGACTACAGATACGCAGTATTTT; cdr3_aa: CASRGWAGTTDTQYF; j_call: TRBJ2-3; clone_size: NA; d_call: NA; v_call: TRBV7-9
cdr3_nt: TGTGCCAGCACGACTACCGGGACAGAGAACACTGAAGCTTTCTTT; cdr3_aa: CASTTTGTENTEAFF; j_call: TRBJ1-1; clone_size: NA; d_call: TRBD1; v_call: TRBV2
cdr3_nt: TGTGCCAGTAGCACAAATCGGGGGCGAAATCAGCCCCAGCATTTT; cdr3_aa: CASSTNRGRNQPQHF; j_call: TRBJ1-5; clone_size: NA; d_call: NA; v_call: TRBV19
cdr3_nt: TGCAGTGGCACACAGGGGCGAGTAGAAGCTTTCTTT; cdr3_aa: CSGTQGRVEAFF; j_call: TRBJ1-1; clone_size: NA; d_call: TRBD1; v_call: TRBV20-1
cdr3_nt: TGTGCCAGCAGCTCCGCCCAGGGATCCTATGGCTACACCTTC; cdr3_aa: CASSSAQGSYGYTF; j_call: TRBJ1-2; clone_size: NA; d_call: NA; v_call: TRBV7-2
cdr3_nt: TGTGCCAGCAGCTTAAGCCCCCCGACAGGGGGCAACTATGGCTACACCTTC; cdr3_aa: CASSLSPPTGGNYGYTF; j_call: TRBJ1-2; clone_size: NA; d_call: TRBD1; v_call: TRBV7-3
cdr3_nt: TGTGCCAGCAGTTTATCCCCGGGGGCATACAATGAGCAGTTCTTC; cdr3_aa: CASSLSPGAYNEQFF; j_call: TRBJ2-1; clone_size: NA; d_call: NA; v_call: TRBV27
cdr3_nt: TGTGCCAGCTCCTTACTTGACAGGGGCCTAGGGAACACTGAAGCTTTCTTT; cdr3_aa: CASSLLDRGLGNTEAFF; j_call: TRBJ1-1; clone_size: NA; d_call: TRBD1; v_call: TRBV18
cdr3_nt: TGTGCCAGCAGAGAGGCCGGCGGGCAGTACTTC; cdr3_aa: CASREAGGQYF; j_call: TRBJ2-7; clone_size: NA; d_call: NA; v_call: TRBV25-1
cdr3_nt: TGTGCCTGGAGGGGCCCGGTGAACACTGAAGCTTTCTTT; cdr3_aa: CAWRGPVNTEAFF; j_call: TRBJ1-1; clone_size: NA; d_call: NA; v_call: TRBV30
cdr3_nt: TGTGCCTGGAGTGTATTAGTATTGGGGGGACAGGGCTACGAGCAGTACTTC; cdr3_aa: CAWSVLVLGGQGYEQYF; j_call: TRBJ2-7; clone_size: NA; d_call: TRBD1; v_call: TRBV30
cdr3_nt: TGTGCCAGCAGTTTATCGGCTAGCGGGAGGTACGAGCAGTACTTC; cdr3_aa: CASSLSASGRYEQYF; j_call: TRBJ2-7; clone_size: NA; d_call: TRBD2; v_call: TRBV12-3/TRBV12-4
cdr3_nt: TGTGCCTGGAGTGTATCCCAACTAGCGGGAATGTACAATGAGCAGTTCTTC; cdr3_aa: CAWSVSQLAGMYNEQFF; j_call: TRBJ2-1; clone_size: NA; d_call: TRBD2; v_call: TRBV30
cdr3_nt: TGTGCCAGCAGCTTATCGCGGGGGGACTACAATGAGCAGTTCTTC; cdr3_aa: CASSLSRGDYNEQFF; j_call: TRBJ2-1; clone_size: NA; d_call: TRBD2; v_call: TRBV7-9
cdr3_nt: TGTGCCAGCAGTGAATCAGAGGGGGGCGGGTTCGGTTTAGCGCAGTACTTC; cdr3_aa: CASSESEGGGFGLAQYF; j_call: TRBJ2-7; clone_size: NA; d_call: NA; v_call: TRBV25-1
cdr3_nt: TGTGCCAGCAGTTGGACAGGGGAGGCCGGGGAGCTGTTTTTT; cdr3_aa: CASSWTGEAGELFF; j_call: TRBJ2-2; clone_size: NA; d_call: TRBD1; v_call: TRBV6-6
cdr3_nt: TGTGCCAGCAGTTATTGGGGGGAGACCCAGTACTTC; cdr3_aa: CASSYWGETQYF; j_call: TRBJ2-5; clone_size: NA; d_call: NA; v_call: TRBV6-2/TRBV6-3
cdr3_nt: TGCAGTGCTGGCGGGCTAGCGGTTAGCACAGATACGCAGTATTTT; cdr3_aa: CSAGGLAVSTDTQYF; j_call: TRBJ2-3; clone_size: NA; d_call: TRBD2; v_call: TRBV20-1
cdr3_nt: TGTGCCAGCAGTTATCGACTAGCGGGAGGAAAGGTCTACGAGCAGTACTTC; cdr3_aa: CASSYRLAGGKVYEQYF; j_call: TRBJ2-7; clone_size: NA; d_call: TRBD2; v_call: TRBV6-5
cdr3_nt: TGTGCCAGCAGCCAAGGCCGGGAACCGTTTTTT; cdr3_aa: CASSQGREPFF; j_call: TRBJ2-2; clone_size: NA; d_call: NA; v_call: TRBV3-1